This TCR beta chain was profiled in a study of blood T cell repertoires in COVID-19. Turning to the study itself: The analysed material was cDNA or gDNA that came from T cells, B-cell-depleted T cells, or PBMCs.

Trimming cost V 1 base and J 7 bases, with 14 bases left between them. The CDR3 length is 15 residues. Per the germline V gene, CDR1 is SGHTA and CDR2 is FQGTGA. The repertoire was sequenced with immunoSEQ multiplex PCR; TCRdb's copy has only in-frame clones and lacks some. The profile shows 200,000 to 300,000 clones, roughly 91% of them singletons. The chain has TRBV7-3 and TRBJ2-1; D is possibly TRBD2 (5 bases). The specimen sequenced was PBMCs or T cells enriched from blood (not recorded which). This clonotype was sampled from a young woman with acute COVID-19. The CDR3 bases are TGTGCCAGCAGCTTAATACGAGGGAGTGGAAATGAGCAGTTCTTC. Residues: CASSLIRGSGNEQFF.